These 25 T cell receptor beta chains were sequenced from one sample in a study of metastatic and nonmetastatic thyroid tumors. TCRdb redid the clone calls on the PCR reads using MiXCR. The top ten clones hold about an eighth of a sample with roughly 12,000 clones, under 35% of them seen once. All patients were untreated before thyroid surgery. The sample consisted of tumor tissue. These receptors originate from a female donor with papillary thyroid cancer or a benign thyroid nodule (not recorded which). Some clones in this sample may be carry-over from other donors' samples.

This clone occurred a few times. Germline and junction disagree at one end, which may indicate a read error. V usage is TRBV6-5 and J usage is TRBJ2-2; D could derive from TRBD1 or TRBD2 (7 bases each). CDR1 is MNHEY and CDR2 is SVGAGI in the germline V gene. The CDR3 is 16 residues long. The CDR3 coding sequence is TGTGCCAGCAGTTATTTCGAGGGGGCGCAGGGAGGGGGGCTGTTTTTT. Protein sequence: CASSYFEGAQGGGLFF.

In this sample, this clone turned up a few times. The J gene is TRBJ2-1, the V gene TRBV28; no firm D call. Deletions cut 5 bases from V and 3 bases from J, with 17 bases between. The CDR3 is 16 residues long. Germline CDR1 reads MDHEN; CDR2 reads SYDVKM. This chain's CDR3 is CASSPNRVFFYNEQFF. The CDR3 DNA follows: TGTGCCAGCAGTCCAAATAGGGTTTTCTTCTACAATGAGCAGTTCTTC.

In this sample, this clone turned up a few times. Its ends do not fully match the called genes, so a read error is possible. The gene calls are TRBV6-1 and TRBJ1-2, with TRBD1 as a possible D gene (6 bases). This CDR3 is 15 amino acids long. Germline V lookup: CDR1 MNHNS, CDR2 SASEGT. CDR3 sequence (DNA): TGTGCCAGCAGCCCCTCTACAGGGACCAGCTATTGCTACACCTTC. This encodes CASSPSTGTSYCYTF.

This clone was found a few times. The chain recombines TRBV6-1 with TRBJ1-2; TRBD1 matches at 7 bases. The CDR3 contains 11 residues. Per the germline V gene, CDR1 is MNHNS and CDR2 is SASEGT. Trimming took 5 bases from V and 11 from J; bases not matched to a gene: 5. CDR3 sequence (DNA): TGTGCCAGCAGTCGAAACAGGGGTTACACCTTC. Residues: CASSRNRGYTF.

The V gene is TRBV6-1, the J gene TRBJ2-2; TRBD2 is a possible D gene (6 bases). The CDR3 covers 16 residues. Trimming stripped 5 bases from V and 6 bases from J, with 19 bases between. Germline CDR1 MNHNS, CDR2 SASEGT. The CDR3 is CASSPPRDRRAGELFF. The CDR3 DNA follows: TGTGCCAGCAGTCCACCGCGGGATCGAAGGGCCGGGGAGCTGTTTTTT.

DNA for the CDR3: TGTGCCAGCAGCGTAGGGGGGCTGGAGCGCGAGCAGTACTTC. This translates into CASSVGGLEREQYF. The chain employs TRBV9 and TRBJ2-7; D is possibly TRBD1 (6 bases). Trimming removed 0 bases from V and 6 bases from J, with 13 bases in between. The CDR3 is made up of 14 amino acids. Germline V gene sequence: CDR1 SGDLS, CDR2 YYNGEE.

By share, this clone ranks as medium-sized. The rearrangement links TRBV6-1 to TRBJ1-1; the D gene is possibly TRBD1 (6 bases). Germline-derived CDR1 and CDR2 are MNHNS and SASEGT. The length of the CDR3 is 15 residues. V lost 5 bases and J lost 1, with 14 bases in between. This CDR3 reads CASSRRDIKNTEAFF. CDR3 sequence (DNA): TGTGCCAGCAGTCGCCGGGACATCAAGAACACTGAAGCTTTCTTT.

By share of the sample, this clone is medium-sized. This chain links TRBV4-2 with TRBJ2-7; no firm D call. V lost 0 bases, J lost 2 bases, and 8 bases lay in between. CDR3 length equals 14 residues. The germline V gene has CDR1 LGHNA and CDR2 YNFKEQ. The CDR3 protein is CASSQDTPAYEQYF. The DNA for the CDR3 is TGTGCCAGCAGCCAAGATACGCCCGCCTACGAGCAGTACTTC.

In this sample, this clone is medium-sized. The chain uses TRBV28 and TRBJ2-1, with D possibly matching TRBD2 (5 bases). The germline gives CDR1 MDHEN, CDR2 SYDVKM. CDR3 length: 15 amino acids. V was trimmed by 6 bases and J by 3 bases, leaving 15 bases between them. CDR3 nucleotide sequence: TGTGCCAGCAGCCACCCTACAGCGGACTACAATGAGCAGTTCTTC. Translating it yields CASSHPTADYNEQFF.

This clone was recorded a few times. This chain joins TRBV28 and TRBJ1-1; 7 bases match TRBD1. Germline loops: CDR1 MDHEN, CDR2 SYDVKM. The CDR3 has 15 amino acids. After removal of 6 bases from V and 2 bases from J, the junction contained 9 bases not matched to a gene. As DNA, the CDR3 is TGTGCCAGCAGCCTATACGACAGGGACAACACTGAAGCTTTCTTT. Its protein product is CASSLYDRDNTEAFF.

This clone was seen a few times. CDR3 bases: TGTGCCAGCAGTTACGGTCCTTCAGGCGCAAGGTCCTACGAGCAGTACTTC. Residues: CASSYGPSGARSYEQYF. This rearrangement joins TRBV6-5 to TRBJ2-7; D uncertain. This CDR3 is built from 17 residues. V was clipped by 2 bases and J by 1 base, with 18 bases between them. CDR1 and CDR2 from the germline V gene are MNHEY and SVGAGI.

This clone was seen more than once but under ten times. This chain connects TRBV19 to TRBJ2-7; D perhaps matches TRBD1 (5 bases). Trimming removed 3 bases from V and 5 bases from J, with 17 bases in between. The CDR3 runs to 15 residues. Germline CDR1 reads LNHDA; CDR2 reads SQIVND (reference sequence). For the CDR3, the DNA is TGTGCCAGTAGTATTGGGTCAGGGCGCGGCAACGAGCAGTACTTC. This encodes CASSIGSGRGNEQYF. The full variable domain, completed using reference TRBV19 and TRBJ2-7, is DGGITQSPKYLFRKEGQNVTLSCEQNLNHDAMYWYRQDPGQGLRLIYYSQIVNDFQKGDIAEGYSVSREKKESFPLTVTSAQKNPTAFYLCASSIGSGRGNEQYFGPGTRLTVT.

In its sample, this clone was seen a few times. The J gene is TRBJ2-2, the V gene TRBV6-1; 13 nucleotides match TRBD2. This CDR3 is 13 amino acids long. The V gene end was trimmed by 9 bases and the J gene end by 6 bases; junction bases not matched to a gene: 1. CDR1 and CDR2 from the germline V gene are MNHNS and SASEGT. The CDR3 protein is CASGLAGAGELFF. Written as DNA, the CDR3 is TGTGCCAGTGGACTAGCGGGAGCCGGGGAGCTGTTTTTT.

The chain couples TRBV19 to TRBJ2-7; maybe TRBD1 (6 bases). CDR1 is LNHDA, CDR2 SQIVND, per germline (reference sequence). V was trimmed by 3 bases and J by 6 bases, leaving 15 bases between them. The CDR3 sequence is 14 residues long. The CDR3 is CASSIYQGSSEQYF. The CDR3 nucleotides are TGTGCCAGTAGTATTTATCAGGGGTCGTCCGAGCAGTACTTC.

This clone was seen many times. CDR3 bases: TGTGCCAGCACAGCCTCCGCAACTAATGAAAAACTGTTTTTT. Translating gives CASTASATNEKLFF. V is TRBV6-2 or TRBV6-3 and J is TRBJ1-4; D uncertain. Deletions cut 7 bases from V and 0 bases from J, with 9 bases between. This CDR3 is 14 amino acids long. Germline V gene lookup returns CDR1 MNHEY and CDR2 SVGEGT.

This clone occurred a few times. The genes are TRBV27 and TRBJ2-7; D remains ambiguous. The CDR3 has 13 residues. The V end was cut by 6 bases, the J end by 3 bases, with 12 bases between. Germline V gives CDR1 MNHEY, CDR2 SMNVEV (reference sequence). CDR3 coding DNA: TGTGCCAGCAGAACAAGAGGCCACTACGAGCAGTACTTC. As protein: CASRTRGHYEQYF.

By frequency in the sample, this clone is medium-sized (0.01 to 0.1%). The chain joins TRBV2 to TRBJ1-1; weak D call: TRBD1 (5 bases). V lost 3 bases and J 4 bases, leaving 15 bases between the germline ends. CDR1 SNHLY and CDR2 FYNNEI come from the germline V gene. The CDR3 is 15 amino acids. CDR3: CASSEIVAGGTEAFF. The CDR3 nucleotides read TGTGCCAGCAGTGAGATAGTAGCGGGGGGCACTGAAGCTTTCTTT.

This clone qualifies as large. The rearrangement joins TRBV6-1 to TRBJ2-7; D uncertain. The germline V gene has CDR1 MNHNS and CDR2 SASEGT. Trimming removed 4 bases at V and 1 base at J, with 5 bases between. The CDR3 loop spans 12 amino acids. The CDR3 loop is CASSGVSYEQYF. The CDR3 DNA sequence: TGTGCCAGCAGTGGGGTTTCCTACGAGCAGTACTTC.

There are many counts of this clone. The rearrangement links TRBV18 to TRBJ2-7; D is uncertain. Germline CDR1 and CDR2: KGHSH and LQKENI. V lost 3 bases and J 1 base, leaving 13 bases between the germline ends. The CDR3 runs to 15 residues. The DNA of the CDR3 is TGTGCCAGCTCACCCAGGACCGACCAATCCTACGAGCAGTACTTC. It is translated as CASSPRTDQSYEQYF.

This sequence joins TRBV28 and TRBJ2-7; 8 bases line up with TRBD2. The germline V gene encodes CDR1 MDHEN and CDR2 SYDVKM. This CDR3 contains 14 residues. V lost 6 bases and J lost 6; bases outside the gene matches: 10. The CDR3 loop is CASRAGTRFLEQYF. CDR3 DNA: TGTGCCAGCAGGGCCGGGACTAGGTTCCTCGAGCAGTACTTC.

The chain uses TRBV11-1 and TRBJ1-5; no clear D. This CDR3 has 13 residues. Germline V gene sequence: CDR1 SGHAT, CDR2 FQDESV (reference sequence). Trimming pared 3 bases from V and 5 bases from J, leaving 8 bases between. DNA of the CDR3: TGTGCCAGCAGCTTGAACAATGATCAGCCCCAGCATTTT. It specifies CASSLNNDQPQHF.

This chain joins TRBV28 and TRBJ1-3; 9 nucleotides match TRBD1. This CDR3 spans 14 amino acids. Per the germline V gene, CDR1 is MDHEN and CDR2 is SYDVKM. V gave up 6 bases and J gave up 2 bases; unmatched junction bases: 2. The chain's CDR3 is CASSRQGAGNTIYF. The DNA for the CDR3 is TGTGCCAGCAGCCGACAGGGGGCTGGAAACACCATATATTTT.

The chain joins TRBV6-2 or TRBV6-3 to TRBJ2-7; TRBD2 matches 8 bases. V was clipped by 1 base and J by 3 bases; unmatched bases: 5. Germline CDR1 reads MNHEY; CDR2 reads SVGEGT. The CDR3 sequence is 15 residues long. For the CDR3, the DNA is TGTGCCAGCAGTTACTTCGGGACTAGGGGCTACGAGCAGTACTTC. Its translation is CASSYFGTRGYEQYF.

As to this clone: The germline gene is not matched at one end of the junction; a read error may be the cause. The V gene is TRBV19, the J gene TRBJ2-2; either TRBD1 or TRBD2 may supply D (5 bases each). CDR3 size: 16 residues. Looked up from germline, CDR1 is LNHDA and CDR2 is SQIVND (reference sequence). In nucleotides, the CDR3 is TGTGCCAATAGTATAAAAGGGGCGCTGAACACCGGGGAGCTGTTCTTT. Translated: CANSIKGALNTGELFF.

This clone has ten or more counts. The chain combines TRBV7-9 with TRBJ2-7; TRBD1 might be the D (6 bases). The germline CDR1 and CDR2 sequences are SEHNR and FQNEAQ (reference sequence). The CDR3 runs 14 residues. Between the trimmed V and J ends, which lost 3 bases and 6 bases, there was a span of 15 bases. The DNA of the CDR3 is TGTGCCAGCAGCTTCAGCCAGGGGTTGTCCGAGCAGTACTTC. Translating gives CASSFSQGLSEQYF.